Below are 3 T cell receptor beta chains sequenced from a single sample in a study of blood T cell repertoires in COVID-19. The method was immunoSEQ multiplex PCR; TCRdb's version includes in-frame clones alone and lacks a portion of them. The repertoire holds fewer than 80,000 clones, with roughly 86% as singletons. The sample consisted of peripheral blood. Receptors originate from a man between 70 and 80 years old with acute or convalescent COVID-19.

The chain is built from TRBV27 and TRBJ1-2, with 7 nucleotides matching TRBD1. This CDR3 has 14 amino acids. CDR1 is MNHEY, CDR2 SMNVEV, per germline (reference sequence). V trimming: 5 bases; J trimming: 2 bases; junction bases outside the gene matches: 5. DNA for the CDR3: TGTGCCAGCAGTCGGGACAGAACCAACTATGGCTACACCTTC. Encoded protein: CASSRDRTNYGYTF.

The CDR3, as DNA: TGTGCCAGCAGTTCCGGGACAGGACTGGCCCCCCAGCATTTT. Its translation: CASSSGTGLAPQHF. The J gene is TRBJ1-5, the V gene TRBV5-6; 8 nucleotides align to TRBD1. V was pared by 5 bases and J by 10 bases, with 11 bases of the junction left unmatched. CDR1 and CDR2 from the germline V gene are SGHDT and YYEEEE. CDR3 length: 14 amino acids.

This sequence joins TRBV11-2 and TRBJ1-1, with D possibly being TRBD1 (5 bases). Trimming took off 1 base at V and 5 bases at J, with 26 bases between the two ends. The length of the CDR3 is 19 residues. Germline CDR1 is SGHAT and CDR2 is FQNNGV. The CDR3 DNA reads as TGTGCCAGCAGCTTAGCTTCCGCAGGGCCCTCTGGGTACGTAACTGAAGCTTTCTTT. It yields the protein CASSLASAGPSGYVTEAFF.